Below, 5 T cell receptor beta chains from the same sample are listed, as sequenced in a study of response to subunit inactivated influenza vaccine. Via MiXCR, TCRdb re-called the RT-PCR reads, giving one row per CDR3 protein. The sample lists over 150,000 distinct CDR3 sequences, around 8.8% occurring once. The specimen was non-naive T cells sorted from PBMCs, collected on the day of vaccination. All receptors come from a man aged 45-65 years who received an inactivated influenza vaccine.

This clonotype was picked up a small number of times. The chain joins TRBV4-3 to TRBJ2-7; perhaps TRBD1 as D (6 bases). Trimming left V 2 bases short and J 5 bases short, with 13 bases between. Looked up from germline, CDR1 is LGHNA and CDR2 is YSLEER. The CDR3 is 14 amino acids. The CDR3 loop reads CASSQNREGDEQYF. The CDR3 bases are TGCGCCAGCAGCCAAAACAGGGAAGGGGACGAGCAGTACTTC.

This sequence joins TRBV7-9 and TRBJ1-2; D not resolved. Germline V gene data show CDR1 as SEHNR and CDR2 as FQNEAQ (reference sequence). V was clipped by 5 bases and J by 5 bases, with 9 bases between them. CDR3 length equals 12 residues. CDR3: CASSGDVYGYTF. DNA of the CDR3: TGTGCCAGCAGCGGTGATGTATATGGCTACACCTTC.

This clonotype came up many times. This chain connects TRBV5-1 to TRBJ2-1; 9 nucleotides match TRBD1. Per the germline V gene, CDR1 is SGHRS and CDR2 is YFSETQ. V shed 4 bases and J 7 bases; nucleotides not matched to a gene: 9. This CDR3 spans 15 amino acids. CDR3 nucleotide sequence: TGCGCCAGCAGCCTACTGGGACAGGGTGAAAATGAGCAGTTCTTC. Translated: CASSLLGQGENEQFF. Drawing the rest from reference TRBV5-1 and TRBJ2-1, the complete variable domain is KAGVTQTPRYLIKTRGQQVTLSCSPISGHRSVSWYQQTPGQGLQFLFEYFSETQRNKGNFPGRFSGRQFSNSRSEMNVSTLELGDSALYLCASSLLGQGENEQFFGPGTRLTVL.

This clonotype came up many times. The chain has TRBV27 and TRBJ1-5; D not resolved. Germline CDR1 is MNHEY and CDR2 is SMNVEV (reference sequence). The ends were cut back, 5 bases at V and 5 bases at J, with 10 bases in the middle. This CDR3 has 13 residues. The CDR3 reads CASSLNMDQPQHF. DNA of the CDR3: TGTGCCAGCAGTCTCAATATGGATCAGCCCCAGCATTTT.

The genes are TRBV20-1 and TRBJ1-1; TRBD1 aligns across 9 bases. CDR3 size: 17 residues. Germline V gene lookup returns CDR1 DFQATT and CDR2 SNEGSKA (reference sequence). The junction had 11 bases not matched to a gene; V was cut back by 3 bases and J by 0 bases. The CDR3 loop reads CSARGTGTGRLNTEAFF. CDR3 coding DNA: TGCAGTGCTAGGGGAACCGGGACAGGGAGGCTGAACACTGAAGCTTTCTTT.